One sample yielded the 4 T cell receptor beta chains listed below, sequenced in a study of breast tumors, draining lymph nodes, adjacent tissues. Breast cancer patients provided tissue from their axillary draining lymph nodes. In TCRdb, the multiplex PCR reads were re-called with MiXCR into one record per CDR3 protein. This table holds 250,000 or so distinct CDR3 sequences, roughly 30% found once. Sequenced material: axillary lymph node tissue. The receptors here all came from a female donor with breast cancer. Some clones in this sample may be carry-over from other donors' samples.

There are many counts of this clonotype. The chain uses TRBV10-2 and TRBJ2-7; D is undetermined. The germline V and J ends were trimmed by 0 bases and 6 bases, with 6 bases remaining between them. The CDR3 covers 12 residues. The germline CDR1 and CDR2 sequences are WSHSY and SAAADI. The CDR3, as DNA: TGCGCCAGCAGTGAGTCGGGTCGCGAGCAGTACTTC. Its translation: CASSESGREQYF.

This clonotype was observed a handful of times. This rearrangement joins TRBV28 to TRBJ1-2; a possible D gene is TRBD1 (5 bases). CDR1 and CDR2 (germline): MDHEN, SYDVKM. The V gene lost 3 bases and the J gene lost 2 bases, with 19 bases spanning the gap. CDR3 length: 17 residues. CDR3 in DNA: TGTGCCAGCAGTTTGGATTGGAGTGGGGCTCGGAACTATGGCTACACCTTC. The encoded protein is CASSLDWSGARNYGYTF.

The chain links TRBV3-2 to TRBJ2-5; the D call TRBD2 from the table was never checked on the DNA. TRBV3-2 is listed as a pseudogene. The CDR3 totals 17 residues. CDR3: CASSQPPGTSGQETQYF. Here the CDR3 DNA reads TGTGCCAGCAGCCAACCTCCCGGGACTAGCGGCCAAGAGACCCAGTACTTC.

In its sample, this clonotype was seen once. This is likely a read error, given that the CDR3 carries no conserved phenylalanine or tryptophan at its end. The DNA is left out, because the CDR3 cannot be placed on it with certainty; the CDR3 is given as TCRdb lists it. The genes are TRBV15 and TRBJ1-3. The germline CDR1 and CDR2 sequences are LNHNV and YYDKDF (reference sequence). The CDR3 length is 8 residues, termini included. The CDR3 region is CATSRGLA.